Below, one T cell receptor (beta chain) is given with its context. Its antigen is as yet unknown. Terminally differentiated effector memory CD45RA+ cells were left out of the naive CD8 fraction, which was CD45RO-negative and positively selected for CCR7. Donors were Caucasian adults residing in Nashville, Tennessee, USA. This sample was taken from a study of shared clonotypes between healthy human individuals. Study results and limitations: On the whole, naive subsets had larger estimated richness than memory subsets had.

Some clones are missing from TCRdb's copy, which holds only in-frame ones; the method was immunoSEQ multiplex PCR. This table has about 1.9 million clones, 80% to 95% appearing once. Germline values: CDR1 SEHNR, CDR2 FQNEAQ (reference sequence). Trimming stripped 5 bases from V and 2 bases from J, with 16 bases between. The CDR3 has 15 amino acids. The chain is built from TRBV7-9 and TRBJ2-7, with TRBD1 as a possible D gene (6 bases). The receptor was isolated from a man aged 18 to 30 in good health. Some clones in this sample may be carry-over from other donors' samples. The material sequenced was naive CD8+ T cells from PBMCs. DNA for the CDR3: TGTGCCAGCAGCCCTGAGCAGGGGATAGCCTACGAGCAGTACTTC. Amino acid sequence: CASSPEQGIAYEQYF.